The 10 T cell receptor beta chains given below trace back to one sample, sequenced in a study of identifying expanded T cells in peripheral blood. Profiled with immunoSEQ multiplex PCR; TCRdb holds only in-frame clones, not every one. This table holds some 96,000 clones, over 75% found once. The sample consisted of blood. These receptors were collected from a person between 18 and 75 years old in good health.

For the CDR3, the DNA is TGTGCCAGTAGTATAATCCCCGGTTACGAGCAGTACTTC. Amino acids: CASSIIPGYEQYF. The chain employs TRBV19 and TRBJ2-7; no definite D call. Per germline, CDR1 LNHDA and CDR2 SQIVND (reference sequence). Deletions cut 2 bases from V and 4 bases from J, with 9 bases between. The CDR3 extends over 13 amino acids.

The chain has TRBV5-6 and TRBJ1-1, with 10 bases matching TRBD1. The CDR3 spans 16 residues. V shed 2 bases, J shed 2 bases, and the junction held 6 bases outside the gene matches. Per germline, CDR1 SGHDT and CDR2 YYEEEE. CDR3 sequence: CASSLYGQGVNTEAFF. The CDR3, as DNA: TGTGCCAGCAGCTTATACGGACAGGGGGTTAACACTGAAGCTTTCTTT.

For the CDR3, the DNA is TGTGCCAGCGCAGGGGGGGGACAGGGTCAGTATTTT. Encoded protein: CASAGGGQGQYF. This chain connects TRBV11-2 to TRBJ2-3, with 9 bases that match TRBD1. Looked up from germline, CDR1 is SGHAT and CDR2 is FQNNGV. After removal of 8 bases from V and 12 bases from J, the junction contained 9 bases not matched to a gene. CDR3 size: 12 residues.

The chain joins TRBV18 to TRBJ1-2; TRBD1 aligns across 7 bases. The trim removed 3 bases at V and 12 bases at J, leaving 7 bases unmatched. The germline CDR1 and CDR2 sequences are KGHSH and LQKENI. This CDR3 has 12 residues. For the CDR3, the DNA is TGTGCCAGCTCACCCGACAGGGCCCTGGACACCTTC. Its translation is CASSPDRALDTF.

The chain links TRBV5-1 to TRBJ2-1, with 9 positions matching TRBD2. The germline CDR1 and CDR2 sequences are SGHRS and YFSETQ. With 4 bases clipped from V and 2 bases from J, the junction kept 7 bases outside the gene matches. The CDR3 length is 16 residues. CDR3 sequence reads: CASSPTSGYPYNEQFF. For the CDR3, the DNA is TGCGCCAGCAGCCCGACTAGCGGATATCCCTACAATGAGCAGTTCTTC.

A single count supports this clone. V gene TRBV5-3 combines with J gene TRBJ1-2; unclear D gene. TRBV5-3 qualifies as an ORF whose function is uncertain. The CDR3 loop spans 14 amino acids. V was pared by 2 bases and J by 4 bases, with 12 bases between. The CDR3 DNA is TGTGCCAGAAGCTTCGACAAACGGGGCTATGGCTACACCTTC. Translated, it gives CARSFDKRGYGYTF.

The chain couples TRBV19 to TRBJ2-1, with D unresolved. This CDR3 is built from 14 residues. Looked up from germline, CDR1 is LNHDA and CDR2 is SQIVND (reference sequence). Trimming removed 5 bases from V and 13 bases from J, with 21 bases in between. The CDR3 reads CASSDVELRPLQFF. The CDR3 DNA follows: TGTGCCAGTAGTGACGTTGAGTTGAGGCCCCTACAGTTCTTC.

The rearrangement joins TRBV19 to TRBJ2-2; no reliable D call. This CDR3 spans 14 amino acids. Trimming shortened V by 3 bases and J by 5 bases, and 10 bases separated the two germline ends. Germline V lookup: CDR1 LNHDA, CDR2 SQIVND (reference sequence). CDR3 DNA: TGTGCCAGTAGTATGGGTTTGGTAACCGGGGAGCTGTTTTTT. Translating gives CASSMGLVTGELFF. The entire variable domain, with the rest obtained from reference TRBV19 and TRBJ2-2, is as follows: DGGITQSPKYLFRKEGQNVTLSCEQNLNHDAMYWYRQDPGQGLRLIYYSQIVNDFQKGDIAEGYSVSREKKESFPLTVTSAQKNPTAFYLCASSMGLVTGELFFGEGSRLTVL.

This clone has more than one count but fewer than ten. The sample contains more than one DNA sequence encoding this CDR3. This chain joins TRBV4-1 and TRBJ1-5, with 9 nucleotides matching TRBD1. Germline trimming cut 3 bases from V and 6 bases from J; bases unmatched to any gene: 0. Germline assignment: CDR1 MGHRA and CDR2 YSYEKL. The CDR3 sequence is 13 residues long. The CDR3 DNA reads TGCGCCAGCAGCCAGGACAGGGGTCAGCCCCAGCATTTT. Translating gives CASSQDRGQPQHF.

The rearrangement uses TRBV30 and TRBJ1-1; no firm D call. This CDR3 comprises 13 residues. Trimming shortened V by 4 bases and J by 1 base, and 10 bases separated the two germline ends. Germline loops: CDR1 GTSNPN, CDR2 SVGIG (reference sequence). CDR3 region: CAWTFQRNTEAFF. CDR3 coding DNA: TGTGCCTGGACCTTTCAGCGGAACACTGAAGCTTTCTTT.